This T cell receptor (beta chain) derives from a study of OX40 agonist ivuxolimab in advanced cancers. Turning to the study itself: Melanoma, hepatocellular carcinoma, head and neck or renal cell cancer occurred in dose-escalation patients. Three patients showed partial responses: one hepatocellular carcinoma and two cutaneous melanoma cases.

Overall study results and limits: Doses of 0.1 to 3.0 mg/kg were accompanied by clonal expansion of CD4+ and CD8+ blood T cells by week 6.

It was autoimmune disease history or systemic immunosuppression that excluded patients. Measured with immunoSEQ multiplex PCR; TCRdb has only the in-frame clones, and not every one. The sample consists of some 80,000 clones, approximately 95% of them appearing once. CDR1 and CDR2 (germline): LNHNV, YYDKDF (reference sequence). Trimming took 6 bases from V and 1 from J; bases not matched to a gene: 4. This CDR3 contains 14 residues. Comments on this clone: The antigen is not known.

The sequencing used CD4+ or CD8+ T cells sorted from blood, collected in a trial of the OX40 agonist ivuxolimab. This TCR was recovered from an adult with an advanced solid tumor such as melanoma, head and neck, liver or kidney cancer. The chain employs TRBV15 and TRBJ1-1; 8 bases align to TRBD1. CDR3 DNA sequence: TGTGCCACCAGACCTGACAGGGGGAACACTGAAGCTTTCTTT. Amino acids: CATRPDRGNTEAFF.